The 6 T cell receptor beta chains below were found in one sample sequenced in a study of blood T cell repertoires in COVID-19. This table comes from immunoSEQ multiplex PCR, and its TCRdb copy is limited to in-frame clones, with some not included. Among some 260,000 clones, around 90% were seen once, and the ten largest hold about 6.9%. Sequencing used PBMCs or T cells enriched from blood (not recorded which). These receptors came from a young woman with acute COVID-19.

The count of this clone is one. The chain uses TRBV6-5 and TRBJ2-7; TRBD1 agrees at 7 bases. The CDR3 totals 14 residues. Germline V gene lookup returns CDR1 MNHEY and CDR2 SVGAGI. J lost 2 bases, V lost 3 bases, and 4 bases had no gene match. The CDR3 loop reads CASSYGQVTYEQYF. The CDR3 DNA follows: TGTGCCAGCAGTTATGGACAGGTTACCTACGAGCAGTACTTC.

The chain carries TRBV4-1 and TRBJ2-1; 9 bases agree with TRBD2. Trimming at V came to 1 base and at J to 4 bases, leaving 11 bases not matched to a gene. Germline V CDR1 and CDR2: MGHRA, YSYEKL. The CDR3 sequence is 18 residues long. CDR3 protein: CASSQGDGSGGLYNEQFF. The CDR3 DNA is TGCGCCAGCAGCCAAGGGGACGGGAGCGGGGGGCTTTACAATGAGCAGTTCTTC.

The gene calls are TRBV6-6 and TRBJ1-5, with 11 nucleotides matching TRBD1. CDR1 and CDR2 from the germline V gene are MNHNY and SVGAGI (reference sequence). The CDR3 is 15 amino acids. The V gene end was trimmed by 8 bases and the J gene end by 7 bases; junction bases not matched to a gene: 10. The CDR3: CASSGQGALGQPQHF. The DNA of the CDR3 is TGTGCCAGCTCAGGACAGGGGGCTCTCGGACAGCCCCAGCATTTT.

The rearrangement uses TRBV27 and TRBJ2-7; a possible D gene is TRBD1 (5 bases). This CDR3 comprises 14 residues. Germline-derived CDR1 and CDR2 are MNHEY and SMNVEV (reference sequence). V gave up 7 bases and J gave up 2 bases, with 15 bases separating them. The CDR3 sequence: CASTDGQGPYEQYF. Written as DNA, the CDR3 is TGTGCCAGCACCGACGGGCAGGGTCCCTACGAGCAGTACTTC.

The V call is TRBV7-9, the J call TRBJ1-5; D is unclear. CDR3 length: 12 amino acids. V lost 4 bases, J lost 5 bases, and 6 bases lay in between. CDR1 is SEHNR and CDR2 is FQNEAQ in the germline V gene (reference sequence). The CDR3 protein is CASSSLDQPQHF. DNA of the CDR3: TGTGCCAGCAGCTCCCTAGATCAGCCCCAGCATTTT.

V is TRBV5-8 and J is TRBJ1-2, with unresolved D. Trimming removed 1 base from V and 2 bases from J, with 6 bases in between. Germline V lookup: CDR1 SGHTS, CDR2 YDEGEE. CDR3 length: 13 residues. CDR3 residues: CASSLSGNYGYTF. CDR3 sequence (DNA): TGTGCCAGCAGCTTGTCAGGAAACTATGGCTACACCTTC. Together with reference TRBV5-8 and TRBJ1-2, the CDR3 gives the full variable domain: EAGVTQSPTHLIKTRGQQATLRCSPISGHTSVYWYQQALGLGLQFLLWYDEGEERNRGNFPPRFSGRQFPNYSSELNVNALELEDSALYLCASSLSGNYGYTFGSGTRLTVV.